These 16 T cell receptor beta chains were all obtained from the same sample, sequenced in a study of lymphopenia after photon versus proton radiotherapy. The assay was immunoSEQ multiplex PCR, and TCRdb's table has in-frame clones only and misses some. The data contain more than 30,000 clones, about 83% of them singletons. The source was peripheral blood, collected from a patient treated with photon-based radiotherapy. The receptors here all came from a man aged 45-65 years with gastric cancer.

V and J are TRBV25-1 and TRBJ2-7; the D gene is possibly TRBD1 (6 bases). This CDR3 spans 14 amino acids. CDR1 and CDR2 (germline): MGHDK, SYGVNS. Trimming took off 9 bases at V and 1 base at J, with 16 bases between the two ends. CDR3 nucleotides: TGTGCCAGAACTCCGGGACAACTATCCTACGAGCAGTACTTC. This gives the protein CARTPGQLSYEQYF.

This chain joins TRBV28 and TRBJ1-3, with TRBD1 as a possible D gene (5 bases). The CDR3 contains 14 residues. V lost 4 bases and J 5 bases, leaving 12 bases between the germline ends. Germline assignment: CDR1 MDHEN and CDR2 SYDVKM. The CDR3 protein is CASSWQGPRNTIYF. The CDR3 nucleotides read TGTGCCAGCAGTTGGCAGGGACCGAGAAACACCATATATTTT.

The chain is built from TRBV7-9 and TRBJ1-4; no clear D gene. V was trimmed by 5 bases and J by 4 bases, leaving 17 bases between them. From germline, CDR1 is SEHNR and CDR2 FQNEAQ (reference sequence). The CDR3 runs to 16 residues. The CDR3 DNA sequence: TGTGCCAGCAGCCCCAGGAGACCTTTCGGTAATGAAAAACTGTTTTTT. Translated, it gives CASSPRRPFGNEKLFF.

The chain joins TRBV7-9 to TRBJ2-7; the match to TRBD1 covers 8 bases. This CDR3 comprises 14 residues. Germline V lookup: CDR1 SEHNR, CDR2 FQNEAQ (reference sequence). V was clipped by 4 bases and J by 5 bases; unmatched bases: 7. This chain's CDR3 is CASSSRGLLHEQYF. In DNA, the CDR3 is TGTGCCAGCAGCTCCAGGGGGCTCCTTCACGAGCAGTACTTC. Filled out from reference TRBV7-9 and TRBJ2-7, the complete variable domain reads DTGVSQNPRHKITKRGQNVTFRCDPISEHNRLYWYRQTLGQGPEFLTYFQNEAQLEKSRLLSDRFSAERPKGSFSTLEIQRTEQGDSAMYLCASSSRGLLHEQYFGPGTRLTVT.

The V gene is TRBV29-1, the J gene TRBJ2-5, with 9 bases fitting TRBD2. V lost 6 bases, J lost 5 bases, and 10 bases stayed unmatched. The CDR3 consists of 14 residues. Germline-derived CDR1 and CDR2 are SQVTM and ANQGSEA. CDR3 nucleotide sequence: TGCAGCGTCGATAGCGGGAGCTCGGGGGAGACCCAGTACTTC. Its protein is CSVDSGSSGETQYF.

The chain recombines TRBV15 with TRBJ1-3; possibly TRBD1 for D (5 bases). The V end was cut by 1 base, the J end by 1 base, with 8 bases between. Germline loops: CDR1 LNHNV, CDR2 YYDKDF (reference sequence). The CDR3 sequence is 15 residues long. As DNA, the CDR3 is TGTGCCACCAGCAGAGGGGGCCCTTCTGGAAACACCATATATTTT. It encodes CATSRGGPSGNTIYF.

This chain uses TRBV27 with TRBJ2-3, with D uncertain. Germline-derived CDR1 and CDR2 are MNHEY and SMNVEV (reference sequence). The CDR3 is 16 amino acids. Trimming took 3 bases from V and 0 from J, leaving 13 bases between them. The DNA for the CDR3 is TGTGCCAGCAGTTTGGGTCAGATTATTAGCACAGATACGCAGTATTTT. Translation gives CASSLGQIISTDTQYF.

CDR3 bases: TGTGCCAGCTCACCATATGTGGGGACTAGCGGGAGGTCCACCTACGAGCAGTACTTC. Translating it yields CASSPYVGTSGRSTYEQYF. The rearrangement links TRBV18 to TRBJ2-7; 15 positions agree with TRBD2. Germline V gene sequence: CDR1 KGHSH, CDR2 LQKENI. The V gene end was trimmed by 2 bases and the J gene end by 2 bases; junction bases not matched to a gene: 10. The CDR3 has 19 amino acids.

In DNA, the CDR3 is TGCAGCGTTGACCAGGGCACAGATACGCAGTATTTT. Protein product: CSVDQGTDTQYF. The rearrangement links TRBV29-1 to TRBJ2-3; D gene uncertain. Trimming removed 3 bases from V and 1 base from J, with 5 bases in between. Per the germline V gene, CDR1 is SQVTM and CDR2 is ANQGSEA. The CDR3 runs 12 residues.

The V and J genes are TRBV9 and TRBJ1-2; TRBD1 might be the D (5 bases). This CDR3 is built from 12 residues. V shed 2 bases and J shed 6 bases, with 8 bases lying between them. Germline CDR1 reads SGDLS; CDR2 reads YYNGEE. The CDR3 region has the DNA TGTGCCAGCAGCGTCTCAGGGAATGGCTACACCTTC. As protein: CASSVSGNGYTF. The full variable domain, in which reference TRBV9 and TRBJ1-2 provide the parts outside the CDR3, is DSGVTQTPKHLITATGQRVTLRCSPRSGDLSVYWYQQSLDQGLQFLIQYYNGEERAKGNILERFSAQQFPDLHSELNLSSLELGDSALYFCASSVSGNGYTFGSGTRLTVV.

The chain combines TRBV15 with TRBJ2-7; D gene ambiguous. Germline V gives CDR1 LNHNV, CDR2 YYDKDF (reference sequence). The CDR3 extends over 14 amino acids. V gave up 3 bases and J gave up 2 bases, with 11 bases separating them. CDR3 nucleotides: TGTGCCACCAGCAGCCCCGACACGCCCTACGAGCAGTACTTC. Residues: CATSSPDTPYEQYF.

This chain joins TRBV6-5 and TRBJ1-3; no definite D call. The CDR3 runs to 15 residues. The germline V gene encodes CDR1 MNHEY and CDR2 SVGAGI. V was clipped by 0 bases and J by 3 bases, with 9 bases between them. CDR3 DNA sequence: TGTGCCAGCAGTTACTCCCCCGAGGGTGGAAACACCATATATTTT. Amino acids: CASSYSPEGGNTIYF.

The chain uses TRBV5-1 and TRBJ2-7; 7 bases line up with TRBD2. CDR3 length: 15 amino acids. Trimming took 4 bases from V and 2 from J; bases not matched to a gene: 9. From germline, CDR1 is SGHRS and CDR2 YFSETQ. DNA for the CDR3: TGCGCCAGCAGCCTATCTAGCGGATCTACCTACGAGCAGTACTTC. It specifies CASSLSSGSTYEQYF.

This chain joins TRBV7-9 and TRBJ1-4; no reliable D call. The CDR3 consists of 16 residues. Trimming shortened V by 1 base and J by 0 bases, and 9 bases separated the two germline ends. Germline V CDR1 and CDR2: SEHNR, FQNEAQ (reference sequence). CDR3 residues: CASSLDGETTNEKLFF. The CDR3 bases are TGTGCCAGCAGCTTAGACGGAGAAACAACTAATGAAAAACTGTTTTTT.

This clone has only a few counts. The chain uses TRBV10-3 and TRBJ2-7; D perhaps matches TRBD2 (6 bases). V lost 3 bases to trimming and J lost 3 bases, with 9 bases between them. This CDR3 is built from 13 residues. The V gene's germline CDR1 is ENHRY and CDR2 SYGVKD. CDR3 sequence reads: CAISEQEGYEQYF. In DNA, the CDR3 is TGTGCCATCAGTGAACAGGAGGGCTACGAGCAGTACTTC.

The chain links TRBV2 to TRBJ1-1; 9 nucleotides agree with TRBD1. This CDR3 is built from 11 residues. Germline CDR1 is SNHLY and CDR2 is FYNNEI. Trimming at V came to 8 bases and at J to 7 bases, leaving 2 bases not matched to a gene. Here the CDR3 DNA reads TGTGCCAGCGACAGGGGGGTTGAAGCTTTCTTT. Protein product: CASDRGVEAFF.